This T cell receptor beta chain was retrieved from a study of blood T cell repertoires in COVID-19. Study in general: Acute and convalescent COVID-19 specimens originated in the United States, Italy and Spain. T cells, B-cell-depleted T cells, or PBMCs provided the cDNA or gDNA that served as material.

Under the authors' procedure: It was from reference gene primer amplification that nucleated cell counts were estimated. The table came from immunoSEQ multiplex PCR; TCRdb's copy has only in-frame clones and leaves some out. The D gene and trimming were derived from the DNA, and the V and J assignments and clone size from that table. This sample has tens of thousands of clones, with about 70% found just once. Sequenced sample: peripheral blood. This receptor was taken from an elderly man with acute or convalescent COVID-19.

This CDR3 is CASLSPVSYEQYF. The DNA for the CDR3 is TGTGCCAGCCTTAGCCCCGTCTCCTACGAGCAGTACTTC. The rearrangement links TRBV28 to TRBJ2-7; no clear D gene. Germline CDR1 is MDHEN and CDR2 is SYDVKM. Trimming cost V 8 bases and J 0 bases, with 11 bases left between them. The CDR3 is made up of 13 amino acids.